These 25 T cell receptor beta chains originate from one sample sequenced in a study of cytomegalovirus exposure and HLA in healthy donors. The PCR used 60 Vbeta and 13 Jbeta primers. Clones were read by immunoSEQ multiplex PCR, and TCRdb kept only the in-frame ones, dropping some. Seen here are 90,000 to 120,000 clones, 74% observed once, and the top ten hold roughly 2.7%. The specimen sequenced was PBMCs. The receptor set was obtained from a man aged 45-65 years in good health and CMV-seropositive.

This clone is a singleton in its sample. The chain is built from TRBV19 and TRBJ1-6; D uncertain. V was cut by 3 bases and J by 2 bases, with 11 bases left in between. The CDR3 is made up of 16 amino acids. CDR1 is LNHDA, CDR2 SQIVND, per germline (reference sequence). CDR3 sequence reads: CASSITGRAYNSPLHF. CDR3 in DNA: TGTGCCAGTAGTATTACGGGGAGGGCCTATAATTCACCCCTCCACTTT.

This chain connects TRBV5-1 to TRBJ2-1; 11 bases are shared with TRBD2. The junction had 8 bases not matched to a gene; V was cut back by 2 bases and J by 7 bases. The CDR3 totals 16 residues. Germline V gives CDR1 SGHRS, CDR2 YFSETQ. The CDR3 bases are TGCGCCAGCAGCTTTTTAGCGGGAGGGGGGACGAATGAGCAGTTCTTC. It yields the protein CASSFLAGGGTNEQFF. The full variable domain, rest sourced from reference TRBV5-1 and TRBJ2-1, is KAGVTQTPRYLIKTRGQQVTLSCSPISGHRSVSWYQQTPGQGLQFLFEYFSETQRNKGNFPGRFSGRQFSNSRSEMNVSTLELGDSALYLCASSFLAGGGTNEQFFGPGTRLTVL.

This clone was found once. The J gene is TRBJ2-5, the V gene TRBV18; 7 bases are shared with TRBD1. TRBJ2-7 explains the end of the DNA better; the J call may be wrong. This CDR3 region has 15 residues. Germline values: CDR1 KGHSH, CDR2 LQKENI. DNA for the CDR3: TGTGCCAGCTCACCAGGACAGGCATTATCCTACGAGCAGTACTTC. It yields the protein CASSPGQALSYEQYF.

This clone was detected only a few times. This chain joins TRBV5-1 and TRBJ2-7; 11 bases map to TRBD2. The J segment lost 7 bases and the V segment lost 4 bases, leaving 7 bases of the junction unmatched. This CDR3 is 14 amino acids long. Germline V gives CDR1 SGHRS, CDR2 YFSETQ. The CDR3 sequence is CASSPGTSGLEQYF. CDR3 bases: TGCGCCAGCAGCCCTGGGACTAGCGGCCTAGAGCAGTACTTC.

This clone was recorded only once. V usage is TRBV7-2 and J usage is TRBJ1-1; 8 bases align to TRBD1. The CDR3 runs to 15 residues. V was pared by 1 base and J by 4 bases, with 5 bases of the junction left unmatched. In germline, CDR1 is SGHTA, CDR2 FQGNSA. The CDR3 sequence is CASSLGDRRVTEAFF. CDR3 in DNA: TGTGCCAGCAGCTTAGGGGACAGGAGAGTCACTGAAGCTTTCTTT. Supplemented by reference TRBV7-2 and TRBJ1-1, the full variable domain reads GAGVSQSPSNKVTEKGKDVELRCDPISGHTALYWYRQSLGQGLEFLIYFQGNSAPDKSGLPSDRFSAERTGGSVSTLTIQRTQQEDSAVYLCASSLGDRRVTEAFFGQGTRLTVV.

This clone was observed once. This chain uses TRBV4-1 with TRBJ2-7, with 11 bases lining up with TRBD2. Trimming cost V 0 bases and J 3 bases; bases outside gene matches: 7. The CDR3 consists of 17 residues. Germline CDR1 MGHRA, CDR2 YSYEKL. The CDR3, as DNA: TGCGCCAGCAGCCAAGATACTAGCGGGAGCATAAGCTACGAGCAGTACTTC. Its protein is CASSQDTSGSISYEQYF.

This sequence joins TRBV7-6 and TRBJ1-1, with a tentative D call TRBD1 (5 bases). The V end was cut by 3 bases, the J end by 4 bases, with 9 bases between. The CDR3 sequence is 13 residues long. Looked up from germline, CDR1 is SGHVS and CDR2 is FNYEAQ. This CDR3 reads CASSFRRGTEAFF. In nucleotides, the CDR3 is TGTGCCAGCAGCTTCCGGAGGGGCACTGAAGCTTTCTTT.

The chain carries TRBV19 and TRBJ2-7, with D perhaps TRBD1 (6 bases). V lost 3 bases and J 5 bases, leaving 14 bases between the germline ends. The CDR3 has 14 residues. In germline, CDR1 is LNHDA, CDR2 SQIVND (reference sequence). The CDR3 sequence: CASSMRQGSDEQYF. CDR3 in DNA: TGTGCCAGTAGTATGAGGCAGGGGAGCGACGAGCAGTACTTC.

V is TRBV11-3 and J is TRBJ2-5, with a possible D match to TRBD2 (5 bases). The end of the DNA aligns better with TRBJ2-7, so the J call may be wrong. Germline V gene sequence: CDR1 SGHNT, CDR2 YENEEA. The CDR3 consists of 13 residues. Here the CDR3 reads CASSLFDEGEQYF. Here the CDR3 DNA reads TGTGCCAGCAGCTTATTCGACGAGGGCGAGCAGTACTTC.

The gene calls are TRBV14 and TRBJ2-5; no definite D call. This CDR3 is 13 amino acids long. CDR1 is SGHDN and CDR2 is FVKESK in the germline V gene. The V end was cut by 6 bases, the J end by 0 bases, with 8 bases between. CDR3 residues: CASSSSYQETQYF. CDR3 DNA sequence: TGTGCCAGCAGTTCCTCGTACCAAGAGACCCAGTACTTC. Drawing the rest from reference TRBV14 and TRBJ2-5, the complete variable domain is EAGVTQFPSHSVIEKGQTVTLRCDPISGHDNLYWYRRVMGKEIKFLLHFVKESKQDESGMPNNRFLAERTGGTYSTLKVQPAELEDSGVYFCASSSSYQETQYFGPGTRLLVL.

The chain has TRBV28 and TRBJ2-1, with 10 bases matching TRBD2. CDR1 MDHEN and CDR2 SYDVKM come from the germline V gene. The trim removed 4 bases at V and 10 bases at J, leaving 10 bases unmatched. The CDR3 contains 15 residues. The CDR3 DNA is TGTGCCAGCAGTTCAAATCCTAGCGGGAGCGGGGAGCAGTTCTTC. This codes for CASSSNPSGSGEQFF.

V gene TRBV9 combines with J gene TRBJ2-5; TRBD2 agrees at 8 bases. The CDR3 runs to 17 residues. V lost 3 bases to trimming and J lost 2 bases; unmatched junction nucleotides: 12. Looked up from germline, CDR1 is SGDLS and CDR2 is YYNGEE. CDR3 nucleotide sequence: TGTGCCAGCAGCGCCAACACGGCGGGGGGCTGGCAAGAGACCCAGTACTTC. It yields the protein CASSANTAGGWQETQYF. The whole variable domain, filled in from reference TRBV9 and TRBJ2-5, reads DSGVTQTPKHLITATGQRVTLRCSPRSGDLSVYWYQQSLDQGLQFLIQYYNGEERAKGNILERFSAQQFPDLHSELNLSSLELGDSALYFCASSANTAGGWQETQYFGPGTRLLVL.

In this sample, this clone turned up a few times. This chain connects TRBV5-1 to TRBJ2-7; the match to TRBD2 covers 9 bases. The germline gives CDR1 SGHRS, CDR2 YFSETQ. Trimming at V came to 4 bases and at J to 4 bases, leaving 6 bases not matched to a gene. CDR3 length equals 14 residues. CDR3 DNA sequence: TGCGCCAGCAGCGTCCCGACTAGCGGTTACGAGCAGTACTTC. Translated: CASSVPTSGYEQYF.

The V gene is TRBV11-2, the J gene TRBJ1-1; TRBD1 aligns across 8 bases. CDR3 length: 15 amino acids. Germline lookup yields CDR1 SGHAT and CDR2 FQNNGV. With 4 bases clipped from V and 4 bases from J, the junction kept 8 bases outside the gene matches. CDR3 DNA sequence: TGTGCCAGCAGCTCCCCCCAGGGGGCAGGCACTGAAGCTTTCTTT. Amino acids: CASSSPQGAGTEAFF.

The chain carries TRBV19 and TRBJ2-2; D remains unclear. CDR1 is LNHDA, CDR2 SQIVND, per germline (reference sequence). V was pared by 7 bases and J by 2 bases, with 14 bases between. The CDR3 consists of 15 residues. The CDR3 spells CASTPPDLNTGELFF. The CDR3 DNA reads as TGTGCCAGTACCCCCCCCGATCTAAACACCGGGGAGCTGTTTTTT.

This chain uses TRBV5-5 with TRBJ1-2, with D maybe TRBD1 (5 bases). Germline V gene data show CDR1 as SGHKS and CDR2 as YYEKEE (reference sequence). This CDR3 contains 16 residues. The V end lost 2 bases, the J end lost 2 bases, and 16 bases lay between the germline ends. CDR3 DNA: TGTGCCAGCAGCTTAAACGGGGCTGCGGGGAACTATGGCTACACCTTC. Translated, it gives CASSLNGAAGNYGYTF.

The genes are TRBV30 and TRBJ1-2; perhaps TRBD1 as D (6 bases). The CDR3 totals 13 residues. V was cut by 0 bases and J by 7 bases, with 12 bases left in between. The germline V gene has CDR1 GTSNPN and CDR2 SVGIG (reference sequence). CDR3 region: CAWSVGGGSGYTF. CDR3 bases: TGTGCCTGGAGTGTAGGGGGGGGGTCTGGCTACACCTTC. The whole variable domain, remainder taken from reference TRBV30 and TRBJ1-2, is SQTIHQWPATLVQPVGSPLSLECTVEGTSNPNLYWYRQAAGRGLQLLFYSVGIGQISSEVPQNLSASRPQDRQFILSSKKLLLSDSGFYLCAWSVGGGSGYTFGSGTRLTVV.

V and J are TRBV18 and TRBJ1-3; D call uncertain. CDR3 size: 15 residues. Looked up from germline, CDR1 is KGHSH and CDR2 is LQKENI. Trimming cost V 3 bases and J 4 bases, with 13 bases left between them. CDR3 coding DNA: TGTGCCAGCTCACCCGCAACGGGAGAAGGAAACACCATATATTTT. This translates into CASSPATGEGNTIYF.

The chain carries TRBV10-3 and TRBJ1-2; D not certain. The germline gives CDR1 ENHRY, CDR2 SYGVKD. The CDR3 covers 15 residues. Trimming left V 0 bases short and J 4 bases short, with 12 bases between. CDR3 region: CAISESTGEGYGYTF. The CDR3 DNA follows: TGTGCCATCAGTGAGTCGACCGGGGAGGGCTATGGCTACACCTTC.

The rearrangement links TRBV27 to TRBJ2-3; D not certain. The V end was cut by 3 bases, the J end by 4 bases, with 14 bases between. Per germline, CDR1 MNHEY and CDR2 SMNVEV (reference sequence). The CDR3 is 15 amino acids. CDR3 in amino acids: CASSFRRSAADTQYF. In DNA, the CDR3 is TGTGCCAGCAGTTTCAGGCGTTCTGCCGCAGATACGCAGTATTTT.

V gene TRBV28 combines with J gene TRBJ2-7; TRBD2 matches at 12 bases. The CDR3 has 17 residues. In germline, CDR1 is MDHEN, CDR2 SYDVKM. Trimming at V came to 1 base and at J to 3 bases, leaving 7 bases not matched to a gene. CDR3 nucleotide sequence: TGTGCCAGCAGTTTATATCCTAGCGGGGGGGTACGCTACGAGCAGTACTTC. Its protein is CASSLYPSGGVRYEQYF.

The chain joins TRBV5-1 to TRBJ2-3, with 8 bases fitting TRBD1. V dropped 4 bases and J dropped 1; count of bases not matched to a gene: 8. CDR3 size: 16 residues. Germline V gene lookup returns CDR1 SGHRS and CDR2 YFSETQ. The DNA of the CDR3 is TGCGCCAGCAGCCGCATCTCGGGACAGGGCACAGATACGCAGTATTTT. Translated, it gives CASSRISGQGTDTQYF.

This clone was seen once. The CDR3 spells CASSLAYRFRGTEAFF. The CDR3 region has the DNA TGTGCCAGCAGCTTGGCCTATCGGTTCCGAGGCACTGAAGCTTTCTTT. The chain couples TRBV5-5 to TRBJ1-1; D is unclear. The germline CDR1 and CDR2 sequences are SGHKS and YYEKEE (reference sequence). Between the trimmed V and J ends, which lost 0 bases and 4 bases, there was a span of 16 bases. There are 16 residues in the CDR3.

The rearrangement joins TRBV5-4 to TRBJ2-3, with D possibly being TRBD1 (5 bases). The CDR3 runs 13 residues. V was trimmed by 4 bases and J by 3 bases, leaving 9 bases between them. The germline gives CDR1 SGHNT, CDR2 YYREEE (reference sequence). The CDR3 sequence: CASSLRQTDTQYF. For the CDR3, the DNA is TGTGCCAGCAGCCTTCGACAGACAGATACGCAGTATTTT.

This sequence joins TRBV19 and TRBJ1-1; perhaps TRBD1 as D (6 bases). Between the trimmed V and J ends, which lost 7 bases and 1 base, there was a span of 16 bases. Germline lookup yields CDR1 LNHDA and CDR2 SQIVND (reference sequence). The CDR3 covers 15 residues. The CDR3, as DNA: TGTGCCAGTACACTCCCCACACAGGGGAACACTGAAGCTTTCTTT. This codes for CASTLPTQGNTEAFF. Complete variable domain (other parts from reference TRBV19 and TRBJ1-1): DGGITQSPKYLFRKEGQNVTLSCEQNLNHDAMYWYRQDPGQGLRLIYYSQIVNDFQKGDIAEGYSVSREKKESFPLTVTSAQKNPTAFYLCASTLPTQGNTEAFFGQGTRLTVV.